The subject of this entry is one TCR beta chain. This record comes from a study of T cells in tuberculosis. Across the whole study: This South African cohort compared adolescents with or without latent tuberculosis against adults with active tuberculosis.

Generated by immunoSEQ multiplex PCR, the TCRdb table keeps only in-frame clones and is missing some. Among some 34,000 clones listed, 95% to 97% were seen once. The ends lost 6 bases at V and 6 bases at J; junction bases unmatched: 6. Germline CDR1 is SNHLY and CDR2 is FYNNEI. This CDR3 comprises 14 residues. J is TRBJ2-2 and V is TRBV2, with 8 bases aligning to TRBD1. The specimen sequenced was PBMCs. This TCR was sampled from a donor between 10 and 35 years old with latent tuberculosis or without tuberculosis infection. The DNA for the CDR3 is TGTGCCAGCAGGGCTAGACAGGGGTCCGGGGAGCTGTTTTTT. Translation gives CASRARQGSGELFF.